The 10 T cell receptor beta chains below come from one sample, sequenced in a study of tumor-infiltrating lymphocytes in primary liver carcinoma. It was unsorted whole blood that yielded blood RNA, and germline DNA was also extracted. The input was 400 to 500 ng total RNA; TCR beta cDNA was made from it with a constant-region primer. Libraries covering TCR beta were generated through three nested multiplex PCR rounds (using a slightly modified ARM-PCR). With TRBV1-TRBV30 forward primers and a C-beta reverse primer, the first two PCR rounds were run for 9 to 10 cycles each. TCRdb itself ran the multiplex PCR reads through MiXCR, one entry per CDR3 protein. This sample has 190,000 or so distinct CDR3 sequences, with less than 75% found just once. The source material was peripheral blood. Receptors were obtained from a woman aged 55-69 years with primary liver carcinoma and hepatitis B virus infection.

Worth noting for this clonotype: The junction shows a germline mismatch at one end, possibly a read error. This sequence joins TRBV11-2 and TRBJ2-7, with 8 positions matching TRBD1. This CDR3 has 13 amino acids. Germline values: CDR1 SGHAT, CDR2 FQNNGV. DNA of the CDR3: TGTGCCAGCAGTTTAGGACAGGGCCACAAGCAGTACTTC. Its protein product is CASSLGQGHKQYF.

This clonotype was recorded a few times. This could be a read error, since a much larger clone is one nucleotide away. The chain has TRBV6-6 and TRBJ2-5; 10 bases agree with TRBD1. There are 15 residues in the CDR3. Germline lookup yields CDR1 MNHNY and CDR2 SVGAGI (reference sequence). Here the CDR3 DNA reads TGTGTCAGCAGTTACTCGCGGACAGGGGGAGAGACCCAGTACTTC. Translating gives CVSSYSRTGGETQYF.

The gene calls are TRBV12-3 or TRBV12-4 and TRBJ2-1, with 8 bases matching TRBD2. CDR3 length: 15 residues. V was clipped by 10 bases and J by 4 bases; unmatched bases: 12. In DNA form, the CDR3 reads TGTGCCATCACTCCTCCGGGACTAGAATACAATGAGCAGTTCTTC. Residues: CAITPPGLEYNEQFF.

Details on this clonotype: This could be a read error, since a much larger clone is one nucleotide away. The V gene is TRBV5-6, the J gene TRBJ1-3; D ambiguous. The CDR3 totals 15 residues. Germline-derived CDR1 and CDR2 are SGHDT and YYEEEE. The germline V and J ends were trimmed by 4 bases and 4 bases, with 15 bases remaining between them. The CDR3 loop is CASSPTSARGNTIYF. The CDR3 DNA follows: TGTGCCAGCAGCCCCACATCGGCGAGAGGAAACACCATATATTTT.

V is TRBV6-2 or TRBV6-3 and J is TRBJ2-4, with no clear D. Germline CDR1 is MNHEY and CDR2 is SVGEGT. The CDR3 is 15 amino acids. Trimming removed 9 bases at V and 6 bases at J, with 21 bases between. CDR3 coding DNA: TGTGCCAGAAGCCTTAATCCAGGCGGACGAAACATTCAGTACTTC. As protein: CARSLNPGGRNIQYF.

In nucleotides, the CDR3 is TGTGCCAGCAGCTTAGGGGACCTGGGAAGGGGCAATGAGCAGTTCTTC. It encodes CASSLGDLGRGNEQFF. This sequence joins TRBV13 and TRBJ2-1; D perhaps matches TRBD1 (5 bases). The length of the CDR3 is 16 residues. V was cut by 0 bases and J by 6 bases, with 15 bases left in between. Germline V gene sequence: CDR1 PRHDT, CDR2 FYEKMQ (reference sequence).

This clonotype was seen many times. CDR3 sequence: CASRPANTEAFF. In DNA form, the CDR3 reads TGTGCCAGCAGGCCGGCAAACACTGAAGCTTTCTTT. The V and J genes are TRBV12-3 or TRBV12-4 and TRBJ1-1, with D hard to call. V was trimmed by 6 bases and J by 2 bases, leaving 7 bases between them. This CDR3 has 12 residues.

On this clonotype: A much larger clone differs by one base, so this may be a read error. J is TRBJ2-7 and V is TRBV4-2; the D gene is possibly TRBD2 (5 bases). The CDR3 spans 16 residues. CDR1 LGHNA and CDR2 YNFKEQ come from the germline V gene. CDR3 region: CVSSQDRYGKMVEQYF. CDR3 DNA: TGTGTCAGCAGCCAAGATAGATACGGGAAAATGGTCGAGCAGTACTTC.

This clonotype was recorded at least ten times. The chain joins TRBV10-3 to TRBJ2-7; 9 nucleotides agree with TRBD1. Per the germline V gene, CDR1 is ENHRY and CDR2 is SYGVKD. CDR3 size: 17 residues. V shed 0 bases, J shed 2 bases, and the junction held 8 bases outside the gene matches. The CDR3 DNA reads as TGTGCCATCAGTGAGTCGATTTTAGGGACAGGGACCTACGAGCAGTACTTC. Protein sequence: CAISESILGTGTYEQYF.

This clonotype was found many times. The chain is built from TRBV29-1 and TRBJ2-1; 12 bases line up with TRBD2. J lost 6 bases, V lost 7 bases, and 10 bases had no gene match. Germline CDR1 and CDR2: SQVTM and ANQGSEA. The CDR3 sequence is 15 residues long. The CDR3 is CSAGLAGFDFNEQFF. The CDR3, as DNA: TGCAGCGCCGGACTAGCGGGATTTGATTTCAATGAGCAGTTCTTC.